These T cell receptor beta chains were read from a single sample in a study of graft-versus-host responses after intestinal transplantation. TCRdb's copy holds only in-frame clones and misses some; the assay was immunoSEQ multiplex PCR. The sample includes some 5,600 clones, roughly 25% seen only once; the top ten take over 2.5%. The sequences come from alloreactive CD4+ T cells from a mixed lymphocyte reaction culture, collected before transplantation. These receptors originate from a human patient who was an organ donor for intestinal transplantation. The CDR3 runs from the conserved cysteine through the conserved F or W. A D gene is named only where the DNA matches it firmly. Clone size appears in some rows only: once, few, many, or a class for an expanded clone.

v_gene: TRBV11-3; d_gene: TRBD2; j_gene: TRBJ2-1; abundance: .; CDR3nt: TGTGCCAGCAGCTTAGTTTGGCTAGCGGGGGTCGGTGAGCAGTTCTTC; CDR3aa: CASSLVWLAGVGEQFF
v_gene: TRBV21-1; d_gene: .; j_gene: TRBJ2-7; abundance: .; CDR3nt: TGTGCCAGCAGCAAGGAATGGGTCGGACTTTCAGGGCAGTACTTC; CDR3aa: CASSKEWVGLSGQYF
v_gene: TRBV5-6; d_gene: TRBD1; j_gene: TRBJ2-1; abundance: .; CDR3nt: TGTGCCAGCAGCCGACAGGGGAGCCCCTACAATGAGCAGTTCTTC; CDR3aa: CASSRQGSPYNEQFF
v_gene: TRBV11-2; d_gene: .; j_gene: TRBJ1-5; abundance: .; CDR3nt: TGTGCCAGCAGCTTGGGTGGACACAGCAATCAGCCCCAGCATTTT; CDR3aa: CASSLGGHSNQPQHF
v_gene: TRBV5-1; d_gene: .; j_gene: TRBJ1-4; abundance: few; CDR3nt: TGCGCCAGCAGTCGTTTAGTTGCAACTAATGAAAAACTGTTTTTT; CDR3aa: CASSRLVATNEKLFF
v_gene: TRBV7-9; d_gene: .; j_gene: TRBJ2-5; abundance: few; CDR3nt: TGTGCCAGCAGCTGGTGGCAGGGCGGGGAAGAGACCCAGTACTTC; CDR3aa: CASSWWQGGEETQYF
v_gene: TRBV2; d_gene: TRBD1; j_gene: TRBJ2-1; abundance: .; CDR3nt: TGTGCCAGCAGTGAACAGGGGGCTTACAATGAGCAGTTCTTC; CDR3aa: CASSEQGAYNEQFF
v_gene: TRBV5-6; d_gene: .; j_gene: TRBJ1-2; abundance: medium-sized; CDR3nt: TGTGCCAGCAGCTGGGACCTGAACAGGGCTTTGGGTGGCTACACCTTC; CDR3aa: CASSWDLNRALGGYTF
v_gene: TRBV7-3; d_gene: TRBD1; j_gene: TRBJ1-4; abundance: few; CDR3nt: TGTGCCAGCGGCGCCGTTCTCCCAGGGGGTGAAAAACTGTTTTTT; CDR3aa: CASGAVLPGGEKLFF
v_gene: TRBV11-3; d_gene: .; j_gene: TRBJ1-1; abundance: few; CDR3nt: TGTGCCAGCAGCCCGTCTGCGGTAATGAACACTGAAGCTTTCTTT; CDR3aa: CASSPSAVMNTEAFF
v_gene: TRBV10-2; d_gene: .; j_gene: TRBJ1-4; abundance: .; CDR3nt: TGCGCCAGCAGTGAGCCGGAGGGAGGAGTTGAAAAACTGTTTTTT; CDR3aa: CASSEPEGGVEKLFF